This T cell receptor beta chain was observed in a study of blood T cells in healthy people across ages. CDR3 size: 12 residues. V lost 6 bases and J lost 3, with 6 bases in between. This clonotype was counted only a few times. Primed by a sample-barcoded 5' primer and a J-beta primer mix, a second PCR proceeded for about 6 to 12 cycles. TCRdb called the 5' RACE reads again in MiXCR, with one record for every CDR3 protein. Among about 930,000 distinct CDR3 sequences listed, 25% to 30% were seen once. The sample was also linked to a second study, of T cells of mothers and their children. This second study says: Among related mother-child pairs, overlap was slightly higher than in unrelated pairs, though not significantly.

This chain joins TRBV12-3 or TRBV12-4 and TRBJ1-3; D call uncertain. The TCR originated in a woman aged 40 to 50 in good health. Sequencing used blood. This CDR3 is CASRRFGNTIYF. The CDR3 coding sequence is TGTGCCAGCAGACGATTTGGAAACACCATATATTTT.